This passage covers 30 T cell receptor beta chains from one sample sequenced in a study of blood T cells in healthy people across ages. Next came a second PCR, run for roughly 7 to 12 cycles, which used a sample-barcoded 5' primer along with a J-beta primer mix. One entry per CDR3 protein results from TCRdb running MiXCR on the 5' RACE reads. The sample includes roughly 2 million distinct CDR3 sequences, 49% of them seen just once. Sequenced material: blood. Receptor source: a woman between 40 and 55 years old in good health.

This clonotype was detected only a few times. The chain is built from TRBV6-5 and TRBJ2-7, with D perhaps matching TRBD1 or TRBD2 (5 bases each). Germline V lookup: CDR1 MNHEY, CDR2 SVGAGI. This CDR3 is 14 amino acids long. V lost 5 bases, J lost 3 bases, and 14 bases lay in between. The chain's CDR3 is CASSRLRGVYEQYF. The CDR3 nucleotides are TGTGCCAGCAGTAGGCTAAGAGGGGTCTACGAGCAGTACTTC.

This clonotype has only one observation. The rearrangement links TRBV20-1 to TRBJ2-3, with 7 positions matching TRBD1. Germline-derived CDR1 and CDR2 are DFQATT and SNEGSKA (reference sequence). After removal of 6 bases from V and 4 bases from J, the junction contained 4 bases not matched to a gene. The CDR3 length is 12 residues. The CDR3 reads CSAKGAPDTQYF. The CDR3 nucleotides read TGCAGTGCGAAGGGGGCTCCAGATACGCAGTATTTT.

This clonotype has more than one count but fewer than ten. The CDR3 bases are TGTGCCAGCAGCCCCCGACTAGCGGGGGGGCTCCGAGAGCAGTTCTTC. This translates into CASSPRLAGGLREQFF. This rearrangement joins TRBV7-9 to TRBJ2-1; TRBD2 matches 14 bases. The CDR3 is 16 residues long. The J segment lost 10 bases and the V segment lost 5 bases, leaving 10 bases of the junction unmatched. Per germline, CDR1 SEHNR and CDR2 FQNEAQ (reference sequence).

This clonotype came up a few times. V and J are TRBV29-1 and TRBJ2-3; D is unresolved. V was clipped by 2 bases and J by 5 bases, with 8 bases between them. Germline loops: CDR1 SQVTM, CDR2 ANQGSEA. This CDR3 contains 12 residues. CDR3 region: CSVERTQDTQYF. The CDR3, as DNA: TGCAGCGTTGAAAGGACCCAAGATACGCAGTATTTT.

This chain links TRBV6-6 with TRBJ2-5, with no clear D. Germline lookup yields CDR1 MNHNY and CDR2 SVGAGI (reference sequence). This CDR3 has 14 amino acids. V was shortened by 6 bases and J by 5 bases, with 16 bases between the two germline ends. This chain's CDR3 is CASSRPYSPETQYF. The CDR3 DNA follows: TGTGCCAGCAGCCGCCCCTACTCCCCGGAGACCCAGTACTTC.

This rearrangement joins TRBV6-5 to TRBJ2-1; D might be TRBD2 (6 bases). CDR1 is MNHEY, CDR2 SVGAGI, per germline. Trimming stripped 3 bases from V and 5 bases from J, with 14 bases between. The CDR3 length is 15 residues. This chain's CDR3 is CASSYIAATNNEQFF. The CDR3 coding sequence is TGTGCCAGCAGTTATATAGCGGCGACGAACAATGAGCAGTTCTTC.

In this sample, this clonotype turned up a few times. The chain recombines TRBV13 with TRBJ2-7; 7 nucleotides align to TRBD2. The DNA end favors TRBJ2-5, so the J call may be wrong. CDR3 length: 13 residues. CDR1 is PRHDT, CDR2 FYEKMQ, per germline (reference sequence). CDR3 protein: CASRSEGGETQYF. Written as DNA, the CDR3 is TGTGCCAGCAGGTCCGAGGGAGGGGAGACCCAGTACTTC.

The V call is TRBV7-9, the J call TRBJ1-2; 10 bases are shared with TRBD1. V lost 7 bases and J lost 5; bases outside the gene matches: 7. Germline CDR1 is SEHNR and CDR2 is FQNEAQ (reference sequence). CDR3 length: 14 residues. CDR3 coding DNA: TGTGCCAGCATGGCGGGACAGGGGTTTTATGGCTACACCTTC. Its translation is CASMAGQGFYGYTF.

This clonotype was counted between two and nine times. The chain carries TRBV4-3 and TRBJ2-7; no clear D gene. Germline lookup yields CDR1 LGHNA and CDR2 YSLEER. Trimming stripped 0 bases from V and 7 bases from J, with 16 bases between. The CDR3 runs to 15 residues. The DNA for the CDR3 is TGCGCCAGCAGCCAAGATTACGCCCTGTCGTGGGAGCAGTACTTC. Protein: CASSQDYALSWEQYF.

This chain uses TRBV6-2 or TRBV6-3 with TRBJ2-3; TRBD2 matches at 9 bases. The germline CDR1 and CDR2 sequences are MNHEY and SVGEGT. Trimming removed 7 bases from V and 2 bases from J; junction bases left unmatched: 7. This CDR3 spans 15 amino acids. In DNA form, the CDR3 reads TGTGCCAGCAATCCTAGCGGGACCTACACAGATACGCAGTATTTT. The encoded protein is CASNPSGTYTDTQYF.

The genes are TRBV6-6 and TRBJ2-2, with D unclear. The CDR3 loop spans 14 amino acids. Trimming cost V 0 bases and J 7 bases, with 9 bases left between them. Germline assignment: CDR1 MNHNY and CDR2 SVGAGI (reference sequence). The DNA of the CDR3 is TGTGCCAGCAGTTACTCGCTGACAATCGGGGAGCTGTTTTTT. This gives the protein CASSYSLTIGELFF.

The rearrangement joins TRBV9 to TRBJ2-1, with TRBD2 identical over 12 bases. The length of the CDR3 is 16 residues. CDR1 and CDR2 (germline): SGDLS, YYNGEE. V shed 1 base, J shed 8 bases, and the junction held 7 bases outside the gene matches. The CDR3 here is CASSVLAGGIVHEQFF. The CDR3 bases are TGTGCCAGCAGCGTACTAGCGGGGGGGATTGTCCATGAGCAGTTCTTC.

The rearrangement joins TRBV29-1 to TRBJ2-1; 16 bases agree with TRBD2. This CDR3 region has 16 residues. Germline V gives CDR1 SQVTM, CDR2 ANQGSEA. The ends lost 6 bases at V and 6 bases at J; junction bases unmatched: 8. CDR3 region: CSVGGLAGGPGNEQFF. The CDR3 coding sequence is TGCAGCGTCGGGGGACTAGCGGGGGGGCCCGGCAATGAGCAGTTCTTC.

The V and J genes are TRBV4-2 and TRBJ2-3; the D is unclear. In germline, CDR1 is LGHNA, CDR2 YNFKEQ. Trimming took off 0 bases at V and 0 bases at J, with 13 bases between the two ends. This CDR3 contains 17 residues. The chain's CDR3 is CASSQDSQRSSTDTQYF. In DNA, the CDR3 is TGTGCCAGCAGCCAAGACTCACAGAGATCTAGCACAGATACGCAGTATTTT.

J is TRBJ1-5 and V is TRBV5-6; D ambiguous. CDR1 is SGHDT and CDR2 is YYEEEE in the germline V gene. V was cut by 1 base and J by 4 bases, with 9 bases left in between. The CDR3 sequence is 14 residues long. CDR3 amino acids: CASSLRQQNQPQHF. For the CDR3, the DNA is TGTGCCAGCAGCTTGAGGCAGCAAAATCAGCCCCAGCATTTT.

The chain is built from TRBV9 and TRBJ1-6, with D unresolved. Germline lookup yields CDR1 SGDLS and CDR2 YYNGEE. Between the trimmed V and J ends, which lost 3 bases and 0 bases, there was a span of 7 bases. This CDR3 has 15 residues. The CDR3 nucleotides read TGTGCCAGCAGCGGTGATAGCTCCTATAATTCACCCCTCCACTTT. It is translated as CASSGDSSYNSPLHF.

This chain links TRBV6-2 or TRBV6-3 with TRBJ1-5; 9 bases line up with TRBD1. This CDR3 comprises 16 residues. Germline V gene sequence: CDR1 MNHEY, CDR2 SVGEGT. The trim removed 6 bases at V and 5 bases at J, leaving 11 bases unmatched. CDR3 nucleotide sequence: TGTGCCAGCAGGCAAGGTAGGACAGGGGTGTATCAGCCCCAGCATTTT. It encodes CASRQGRTGVYQPQHF.

The rearrangement uses TRBV4-3 and TRBJ1-2, with unresolved D. The CDR3 sequence is 15 residues long. The ends were cut back, 4 bases at V and 3 bases at J, with 15 bases in the middle. The germline V gene encodes CDR1 LGHNA and CDR2 YSLEER. For the CDR3, the DNA is TGCGCCAGCAGCCTTCGGGAGCGGCCCTACTATGGCTACACCTTC. Residues: CASSLRERPYYGYTF.

This clonotype has just a few counts. The rearrangement joins TRBV29-1 to TRBJ2-3; TRBD2 agrees at 9 bases. The length of the CDR3 is 13 residues. V shed 4 bases and J 4 bases; nucleotides not matched to a gene: 3. From germline, CDR1 is SQVTM and CDR2 ANQGSEA. The chain's CDR3 is CSVGVAGADTQYF. The DNA of the CDR3 is TGCAGCGTTGGGGTAGCGGGGGCAGATACGCAGTATTTT.

J is TRBJ2-5 and V is TRBV6-1, with unresolved D. The germline V gene encodes CDR1 MNHNS and CDR2 SASEGT. The length of the CDR3 is 16 residues. The V and J ends lost 0 bases and 4 bases respectively, with 15 bases between them. CDR3: CASSEAHAAPLETQYF. Here the CDR3 DNA reads TGTGCCAGCAGTGAAGCGCATGCAGCTCCGTTAGAGACCCAGTACTTC.

The rearrangement joins TRBV5-1 to TRBJ2-1, with 8 nucleotides matching TRBD1. The CDR3 spans 14 residues. Germline values: CDR1 SGHRS, CDR2 YFSETQ. V shed 5 bases and J 4 bases; nucleotides not matched to a gene: 5. This chain's CDR3 is CASRSDRAYNEQFF. The CDR3 bases are TGCGCCAGCAGATCGGACAGGGCTTACAATGAGCAGTTCTTC.

There are a few counts of this clonotype. The rearrangement links TRBV5-1 to TRBJ2-5; TRBD1 might be the D (6 bases). CDR3 length: 13 residues. CDR1 is SGHRS, CDR2 YFSETQ, per germline. V was trimmed by 7 bases and J by 1 base, leaving 11 bases between them. In nucleotides, the CDR3 is TGCGCCAGCTTTGGACAGACCCAAGAGACCCAGTACTTC. Translated: CASFGQTQETQYF. Full variable domain (outside the CDR3, taken from reference TRBV5-1 and TRBJ2-5): KAGVTQTPRYLIKTRGQQVTLSCSPISGHRSVSWYQQTPGQGLQFLFEYFSETQRNKGNFPGRFSGRQFSNSRSEMNVSTLELGDSALYLCASFGQTQETQYFGPGTRLLVL.

This chain joins TRBV18 and TRBJ2-3; D gene uncertain. Germline values: CDR1 KGHSH, CDR2 LQKENI. Trimming left V 3 bases short and J 4 bases short, with 8 bases between. The CDR3 is 13 residues long. The CDR3 DNA reads TGTGCCAGCTCACCCGGGTATCCAGATACGCAGTATTTT. It codes for CASSPGYPDTQYF.

This chain connects TRBV4-3 to TRBJ1-5, with a possible D match to TRBD1 (5 bases). Germline V gives CDR1 LGHNA, CDR2 YSLEER. The CDR3 extends over 16 amino acids. V was cut by 0 bases and J by 3 bases, with 12 bases left in between. The CDR3 spells CASSQDSQGSNQPQHF. The CDR3 DNA is TGCGCCAGCAGCCAAGATTCCCAGGGTTCCAATCAGCCCCAGCATTTT.

The rearrangement links TRBV5-1 to TRBJ2-7, with 7 bases fitting TRBD1. Germline V gives CDR1 SGHRS, CDR2 YFSETQ. The CDR3 has 15 residues. After removal of 4 bases from V and 0 bases from J, the junction contained 7 bases not matched to a gene. The CDR3 DNA reads TGCGCCAGCAGCCAGATCGGGGACAGCTCCTACGAGCAGTACTTC. It is translated as CASSQIGDSSYEQYF.

J is TRBJ2-5 and V is TRBV6-2 or TRBV6-3; 10 bases map to TRBD2. The CDR3 has 16 residues. V dropped 5 bases and J dropped 11; count of bases not matched to a gene: 17. Germline V lookup: CDR1 MNHEY, CDR2 SVGEGT. The CDR3 region has the DNA TGTGCCAGCAGTACCCCTAGCGGGGGTTACCACAATGAGCAGTACTTC. It specifies CASSTPSGGYHNEQYF.

V usage is TRBV28 and J usage is TRBJ2-7; TRBD1 matches at 9 bases. The germline V gene encodes CDR1 MDHEN and CDR2 SYDVKM. V was clipped by 5 bases and J by 3 bases; unmatched bases: 5. The CDR3 has 14 residues. The CDR3: CASSGTGSYYEQYF. CDR3 bases: TGTGCCAGCAGTGGGACAGGGTCTTACTACGAGCAGTACTTC.

The rearrangement joins TRBV6-2 or TRBV6-3 to TRBJ2-5; the match to TRBD2 covers 11 bases. TRBJ2-7 matches the DNA end more closely, so the J call is doubtful. Germline lookup yields CDR1 MNHEY and CDR2 SVGEGT. The CDR3 covers 16 residues. The CDR3 nucleotides are TGTGCCAGCAGTTACGGGGCGCTAGCGGGGGGCTACGAGCAGTACTTC. It codes for CASSYGALAGGYEQYF.

The V and J genes are TRBV7-2 and TRBJ2-1; D is unclear. CDR3 length: 17 amino acids. CDR1 SGHTA and CDR2 FQGNSA come from the germline V gene. The ends were cut back, 4 bases at V and 0 bases at J, with 16 bases in the middle. CDR3: CASSSPTRQSSYNEQFF. DNA for the CDR3: TGTGCCAGCAGCTCCCCGACGAGGCAGAGCTCCTACAATGAGCAGTTCTTC.

The genes are TRBV4-3 and TRBJ2-1, with a weak D call TRBD2 (6 bases). The germline V gene encodes CDR1 LGHNA and CDR2 YSLEER. The CDR3 extends over 14 amino acids. The V gene lost 1 base and the J gene lost 7 bases, with 11 bases spanning the gap. CDR3 coding DNA: TGCGCCAGCAGCCAAGTACGGGAGAGTAATGAGCAGTTCTTC. This gives the protein CASSQVRESNEQFF.